Listed below are T cell receptor beta chains from one sample, sequenced in a study of a mutant IDH1 vaccine in newly diagnosed glioma. The assay was immunoSEQ multiplex PCR, and TCRdb's table has in-frame clones only and misses some. The sample lists about 30,000 clones, around 87% occurring once. No antigen has been assigned to these receptors. Specimen: PBMCs, collected from a glioma patient whose treatment included an IDH1 peptide vaccine. These receptors all stem from a man in his forties with glioma. CDR3s include the opening cysteine and the closing phenylalanine or tryptophan.

v_call: TRBV6-1; j_call: TRBJ2-7; cdr3_aa: CASSVEGHFYEQYF
v_call: TRBV6-1; j_call: TRBJ2-1; cdr3_aa: CASSRTGEYNEQFF
v_call: TRBV28; j_call: TRBJ1-2; cdr3_aa: CASSLPGGVYGYTF
v_call: TRBV28; j_call: TRBJ2-3; cdr3_aa: CASRHGWAVQGQYF
v_call: TRBV28; j_call: TRBJ2-7; cdr3_aa: CASSPPGLWQYF
v_call: TRBV6-1; j_call: TRBJ2-3; cdr3_aa: CASSPIKADTQYF
v_call: TRBV5-4; j_call: TRBJ2-7; cdr3_aa: CASSFGLGGFSYEQYF
v_call: TRBV6-4; j_call: TRBJ1-1; cdr3_aa: CASSDSIGEAFF
v_call: TRBV7-2; j_call: TRBJ2-2; cdr3_aa: CASSSLGWYANTGELFF
v_call: TRBV5-1; j_call: TRBJ2-2; cdr3_aa: CASSLRTSGVSNTGELFF
v_call: TRBV7-2; j_call: TRBJ2-2; cdr3_aa: CASSKTVANTGELFF
v_call: TRBV15; j_call: TRBJ1-1; cdr3_aa: CATSSYLGSTEAFF
v_call: TRBV7-9; j_call: TRBJ1-2; cdr3_aa: CASSSDIRVYGYTF
v_call: TRBV9; j_call: TRBJ1-5; cdr3_aa: CASSVAGYSNQPQHF
v_call: TRBV6-5; j_call: TRBJ1-5; cdr3_aa: CASSANMGPSQPQHF
v_call: TRBV6-5; j_call: TRBJ1-1; cdr3_aa: CASSFGTEAFF
v_call: TRBV27; j_call: TRBJ1-4; cdr3_aa: CASSPKSLFSRVEKLFF
v_call: TRBV30; j_call: TRBJ1-4; cdr3_aa: CAWSDPGREKLFF
v_call: TRBV9; j_call: TRBJ1-2; cdr3_aa: CASSVDTGLQGGYTF
v_call: TRBV5-4; j_call: TRBJ1-1; cdr3_aa: CASSPLTGAATEAFF
v_call: TRBV6-5; j_call: TRBJ1-1; cdr3_aa: CASSYSADTEAFF
v_call: TRBV5-5; j_call: TRBJ1-5; cdr3_aa: CASSLGAVSNQPQHF
v_call: TRBV6-6; j_call: TRBJ2-3; cdr3_aa: CASSYSTGGGTDTQYF
v_call: TRBV18; j_call: TRBJ1-4; cdr3_aa: CASRETPDRGANEKLFF
v_call: TRBV11-2; j_call: TRBJ2-2; cdr3_aa: CASSFTRNTGELFF
v_call: TRBV5-6; j_call: TRBJ2-5; cdr3_aa: CASTTAGGETQYF
v_call: TRBV5-4; j_call: TRBJ1-1; cdr3_aa: CASSFFSLNTEAFF
v_call: TRBV5-5; j_call: TRBJ1-1; cdr3_aa: CASSSDRRYMNTEAFF
v_call: TRBV10-2; j_call: TRBJ1-1; cdr3_aa: CASSDSKTGTEAFF
v_call: TRBV5-1; j_call: TRBJ1-3; cdr3_aa: CASSLEASSGNTIYF
v_call: TRBV7-8; j_call: TRBJ2-1; cdr3_aa: CASSFEGISYNEQFF
v_call: TRBV7-8; j_call: TRBJ2-3; cdr3_aa: CASSQRTHTDTQYF
v_call: TRBV7-3; j_call: TRBJ2-1; cdr3_aa: CASAVSGMNNEQFF
v_call: TRBV5-1; j_call: TRBJ2-3; cdr3_aa: CASSGLRGGTDDTQYF
v_call: TRBV5-1; j_call: TRBJ2-4; cdr3_aa: CASSLEPSGDIQYF
v_call: TRBV5-1; j_call: TRBJ2-3; cdr3_aa: CASSLNYEVDTQYF
v_call: TRBV5-4; j_call: TRBJ2-2; cdr3_aa: CASSLKTGNTGELFF
v_call: TRBV12-5; j_call: TRBJ1-3; cdr3_aa: CASRDSSSGNTIYF
v_call: TRBV28; j_call: TRBJ2-2; cdr3_aa: CASSSSQGSGELFF
v_call: TRBV19; j_call: TRBJ2-3; cdr3_aa: CASTPRDTSTDTQYF
v_call: TRBV25-1; j_call: TRBJ2-4; cdr3_aa: CASSEWQPGSTKNIQYF
v_call: TRBV4-2; j_call: TRBJ2-2; cdr3_aa: CASSQERGRTGELFF
v_call: TRBV28; j_call: TRBJ2-1; cdr3_aa: CASSPTSGRHNEQFF
v_call: TRBV7-3; j_call: TRBJ1-2; cdr3_aa: CASSLTAGVDGYTF
v_call: TRBV23-1; j_call: TRBJ2-6; cdr3_aa: CASSQYDRNSGANVLTF
v_call: TRBV5-1; j_call: TRBJ2-3; cdr3_aa: CASSFLGSTDTQYF
v_call: TRBV29-1; j_call: TRBJ1-2; cdr3_aa: CSVLRQLRGGYTF
v_call: TRBV4-1; j_call: TRBJ1-4; cdr3_aa: CASSQVSTGGYEKLFF
v_call: TRBV5-1; j_call: TRBJ1-6; cdr3_aa: CASSIRTGGINSPLHF
v_call: TRBV7-3; j_call: TRBJ2-1; cdr3_aa: CASSLTRGNEQFF
v_call: TRBV7-9; j_call: TRBJ2-5; cdr3_aa: CASSLQQETQYF
v_call: TRBV19; j_call: TRBJ2-2; cdr3_aa: CASSITETTGELFF
v_call: TRBV5-4; j_call: TRBJ1-6; cdr3_aa: CASSRGGGQPNSPLHF